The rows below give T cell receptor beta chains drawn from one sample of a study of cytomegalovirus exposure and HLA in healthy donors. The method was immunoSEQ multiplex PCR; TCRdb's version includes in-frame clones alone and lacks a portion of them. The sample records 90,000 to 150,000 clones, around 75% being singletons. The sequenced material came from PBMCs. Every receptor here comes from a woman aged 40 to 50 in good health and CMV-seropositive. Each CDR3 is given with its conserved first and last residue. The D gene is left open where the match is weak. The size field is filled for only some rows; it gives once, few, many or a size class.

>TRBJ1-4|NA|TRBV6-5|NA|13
TGTGCCAGCAGTTTTCAGGGTAATGAAAAACTGTTTTTT
CASSFQGNEKLFF
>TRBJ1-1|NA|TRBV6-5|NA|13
TGTGCCAGCAGTCCCGCAGGGTTCACTGAAGCTTTCTTT
CASSPAGFTEAFF
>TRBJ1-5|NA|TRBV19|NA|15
TGTGCCAGTAGTATGTCGGGGTCGGGAAATCAGCCCCAGCATTTT
CASSMSGSGNQPQHF
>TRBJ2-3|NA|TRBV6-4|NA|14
TGTGCCAGCAGTGACTTGGGTAGCACGGATACGCAGTATTTT
CASSDLGSTDTQYF
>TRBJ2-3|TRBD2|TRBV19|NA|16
TGTGCCAGTAGTGCACGTAGGACTAGTCTCGGAGATACGCAGTATTTT
CASSARRTSLGDTQYF
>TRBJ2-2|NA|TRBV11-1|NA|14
TGTGCCAGCAGCTTCCGTATTAACACCGGGGAGCTGTTTTTT
CASSFRINTGELFF
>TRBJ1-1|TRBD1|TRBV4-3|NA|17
TGCGCCAGCAGCCAAGAAGCCCACAGGGGGCCGAACACTGAAGCTTTCTTT
CASSQEAHRGPNTEAFF
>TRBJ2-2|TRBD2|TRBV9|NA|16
TGTGCCAGCAGCGTAGAGGCGGGAGGACGAACCGGGGAGCTGTTTTTT
CASSVEAGGRTGELFF
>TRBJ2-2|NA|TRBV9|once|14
TGTGCCAGCAGCGTAGCAATCCGGGGCGGGGAGCTGTTTTTT
CASSVAIRGGELFF
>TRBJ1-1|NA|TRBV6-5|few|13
TGTGCCAGCAGTTTACAGGGTGCAAATGAAGCTTTCTTT
CASSLQGANEAFF
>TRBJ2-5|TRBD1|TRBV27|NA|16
TGTGCCAGCAGTTTACGGAACAGGGGGCTAGGGGAGACCCAGTACTTC
CASSLRNRGLGETQYF
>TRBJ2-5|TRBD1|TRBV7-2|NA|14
TGTGCCAGCAGCTCTCTGGGACAGCAAGAGACCCAGTACTTC
CASSSLGQQETQYF
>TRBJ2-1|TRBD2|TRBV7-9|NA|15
TGTTCCAGCAGCCTCCGGAGCGGGGTTGATAATGAGCAGTTCTTC
CSSSLRSGVDNEQFF
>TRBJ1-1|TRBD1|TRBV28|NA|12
TGTGCCAGCACCTTTCAGGACAGGGGGGCTTTCTTT
CASTFQDRGAFF
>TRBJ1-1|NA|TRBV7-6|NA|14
TGTGCCAGCACCCCAGGTGAGGGCTGGAGTGAAGCTTTCTTT
CASTPGEGWSEAFF
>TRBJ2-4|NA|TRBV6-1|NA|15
TGTGCCAGCAGTGATTGGAACGGGGCCAAAAACATTCAGTACTTC
CASSDWNGAKNIQYF
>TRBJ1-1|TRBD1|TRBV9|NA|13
TGTGCCAGCAGCGTAGAACAGGGGGCTGAAGCTTTCTTT
CASSVEQGAEAFF
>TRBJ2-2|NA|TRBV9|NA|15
TGTGCCAGCAGCGTAGAGTCTTCGGGAACCGGGGAGCTGTTTTTT
CASSVESSGTGELFF
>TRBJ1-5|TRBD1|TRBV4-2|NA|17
TGTGCCAGCAGCCAAGTGGGACAGGGTCTTAGCAATCAGCCCCAGCATTTT
CASSQVGQGLSNQPQHF
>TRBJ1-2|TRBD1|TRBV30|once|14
TGTGCCTGGAGCGCGAGACAGGGGGTGGAGGGCTACACCTTC
CAWSARQGVEGYTF
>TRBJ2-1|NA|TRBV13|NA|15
TGTGCCAGCAGCTTCCGGGACATCACCTACAATGAGCAGTTCTTC
CASSFRDITYNEQFF
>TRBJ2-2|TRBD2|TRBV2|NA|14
TGTGCCAGTTTTCCCCTAGCGGACACCGGGGAGCTGTTTTTT
CASFPLADTGELFF
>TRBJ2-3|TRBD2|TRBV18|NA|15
TGTGCCAGCTCACCGGCTAGCGGGAGCTTATATACGCAGTATTTT
CASSPASGSLYTQYF
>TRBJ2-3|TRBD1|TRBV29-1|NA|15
TGCAGCGTTGAAACGGGTGGGACAGGGGGTGGTACGCAGTATTTT
CSVETGGTGGGTQYF